This entry features one TCR beta chain sequence. Profiled with immunoSEQ multiplex PCR; TCRdb holds only in-frame clones, not every one. The table includes just over 150,000 clones, 87% detected once. The sample belongs to a study of T cell responses to AZD1222 COVID-19 vaccine. The CDR3 has 14 residues. Germline V lookup: CDR1 SQVTM, CDR2 ANQGSEA. The germline V and J ends were trimmed by 6 bases and 5 bases, with 19 bases remaining between them. Sequencing used peripheral blood, obtained 28 days after the second AZD1222 dose. This TCR was recovered from an adult who received the AZD1222 COVID-19 vaccine. The chain carries TRBV29-1 and TRBJ2-5, with D possibly being TRBD2 (6 bases). The CDR3 DNA sequence: TGCAGCGTCCCTCGGGACTCGGGCGGGGAGACCCAGTACTTC. This encodes CSVPRDSGGETQYF.